This T cell receptor beta chain was sequenced for a study of T cells after yellow fever vaccination. TCRdb redid the calling of the 5' RACE reads with MiXCR, one entry per CDR3 protein. The table has some 500,000 distinct CDR3 sequences, about 13% seen once. The sequencing here drew on PBMCs, taken on the day of the yellow fever booster vaccination. This clonotype originated in a man aged 25 to 40 who received the YFV17D yellow fever vaccine.

CDR3 in amino acids: CASSSVPDGLEQYF. The CDR3 DNA follows: TGTGCCAGCAGCTCGGTCCCCGACGGGCTCGAGCAGTACTTC. V gene TRBV28 combines with J gene TRBJ2-7; D remains unclear. CDR3 length: 14 residues. V gave up 6 bases and J gave up 6 bases, with 18 bases separating them. Per germline, CDR1 MDHEN and CDR2 SYDVKM.